This T cell receptor beta chain was captured by sequencing in a study of blood T cell repertoires in COVID-19. Study-level information: COVID-19 samples, acute and convalescent, were from the United States, Italy and Spain. The analysed material was cDNA or gDNA that came from T cells, B-cell-depleted T cells, or PBMCs.

With 6 bases removed from V and 6 bases from J, the gap between germline ends came to 19 bases. The CDR3 spans 15 residues. From germline, CDR1 is MNHEY and CDR2 SVGAGI. As originally analysed: Nucleated cell counts were estimated from reference gene primer amplification. Assay: immunoSEQ multiplex PCR; the TCRdb copy retains only in-frame clones and omits some. Clone size and the V and J calls come from that table; the DNA yielded D and trimming. This table has roughly 60,000 clones, more than 75% appearing once. In its sample, this clone was seen once. The sequencing sample was made of peripheral blood. The J gene is TRBJ2-3, the V gene TRBV6-5, with D perhaps matching TRBD1 (6 bases). This receptor was identified in a man between 65 and 80 years old with acute or convalescent COVID-19. DNA for the CDR3: TGTGCCAGCAGCTCCGGGACACTCCAGGGGGATACGCAGTATTTT. The encoded protein is CASSSGTLQGDTQYF.